These 20 T cell receptor beta chains share one sample of origin, sequenced in a study of Graves' ophthalmopathy and Graves' hyperthyroidism. The TCR beta CDR3 regions underwent amplification from RNA transcripts. In the first round, RT-PCR was carried out with HTBI primers, and a multiplex PCR formed the second round. Via MiXCR, TCRdb re-called the multiplex PCR reads, giving one row per CDR3 protein. This table holds about 550,000 distinct CDR3 sequences, approximately 37% found once. The sequencing input was peripheral blood or thyroid tissue (not recorded which). The receptors were gathered from an adult man with Graves' hyperthyroidism.

This clonotype was seen many times. V usage is TRBV24-1 and J usage is TRBJ1-2, with D unresolved. Deletions cut 3 bases from V and 2 bases from J, with 15 bases between. The CDR3 covers 16 residues. CDR1 is KGHDR and CDR2 is SFDVKD in the germline V gene. The DNA of the CDR3 is TGTGCCACCAGTGATCGTAACGGGGTCGGGAACTATGGCTACACCTTC. It translates to CATSDRNGVGNYGYTF.

The rearrangement joins TRBV12-3 or TRBV12-4 to TRBJ1-4, with D tentatively TRBD1 (5 bases). CDR3 length equals 14 residues. The V and J ends lost 6 bases and 2 bases respectively, with 10 bases between them. The CDR3 loop reads CASRIGGTNEKLFF. CDR3 nucleotide sequence: TGTGCCAGCAGGATCGGGGGGACTAATGAAAAACTGTTTTTT.

At least ten counts were recorded for this clonotype. This sequence joins TRBV5-8 and TRBJ1-1; no reliable D call. CDR3 size: 13 residues. Germline V lookup: CDR1 SGHTS, CDR2 YDEGEE. Trimming removed 3 bases from V and 1 base from J, with 7 bases in between. DNA for the CDR3: TGTGCCAGCAGCTACTGGACGAACACTGAAGCTTTCTTT. Translated: CASSYWTNTEAFF. The full variable domain, with the rest looked up from reference TRBV5-8 and TRBJ1-1, is EAGVTQSPTHLIKTRGQQATLRCSPISGHTSVYWYQQALGLGLQFLLWYDEGEERNRGNFPPRFSGRQFPNYSSELNVNALELEDSALYLCASSYWTNTEAFFGQGTRLTVV.

The rearrangement joins TRBV7-9 to TRBJ1-5; tentatively, D is TRBD1 (5 bases). This CDR3 is 14 amino acids long. Trimming pared 3 bases from V and 10 bases from J, leaving 16 bases between. CDR1 SEHNR and CDR2 FQNEAQ come from the germline V gene (reference sequence). The CDR3 reads CASSFRDDTGPQHF. Here the CDR3 DNA reads TGTGCCAGCAGCTTCCGGGACGACACAGGACCCCAGCATTTT.

The genes are TRBV2 and TRBJ1-5; a weak D match, TRBD1 (6 bases). The germline V gene has CDR1 SNHLY and CDR2 FYNNEI. Trimming removed 5 bases from V and 7 bases from J, with 18 bases in between. The CDR3 is 15 amino acids. CDR3 DNA: TGTGCCAGCAGTCTGGGACACGGTCTCGCACAGCCCCAGCATTTT. Its translation: CASSLGHGLAQPQHF. Full variable domain (outside the CDR3, taken from reference TRBV2 and TRBJ1-5): EPEVTQTPSHQVTQMGQEVILRCVPISNHLYFYWYRQILGQKVEFLVSFYNNEISEKSEIFDDQFSVERPDGSNFTLKIRSTKLEDSAMYFCASSLGHGLAQPQHFGDGTRLSIL.

This clonotype was seen many times. In DNA, the CDR3 is TGCAGTGCTAGTATCCAGGGGGCAAACGAGCAGTACTTC. Amino acids: CSASIQGANEQYF. This rearrangement joins TRBV20-1 to TRBJ2-7; 8 bases agree with TRBD1. Germline assignment: CDR1 DFQATT and CDR2 SNEGSKA (reference sequence). The CDR3 has 13 amino acids. The J segment lost 5 bases and the V segment lost 3 bases, leaving 6 bases of the junction unmatched.

This clonotype showed up many times. The chain uses TRBV2 and TRBJ1-4; D call uncertain. The germline V and J ends were trimmed by 3 bases and 0 bases, with 17 bases remaining between them. Germline assignment: CDR1 SNHLY and CDR2 FYNNEI. CDR3 length equals 18 residues. This CDR3 reads CASSEAKPYYATNEKLFF. In DNA form, the CDR3 reads TGTGCCAGCAGTGAGGCCAAGCCCTACTATGCAACTAATGAAAAACTGTTTTTT.

This clonotype came up many times. This chain connects TRBV5-8 to TRBJ1-2; D is unclear. Trimming took 0 bases from V and 0 from J, leaving 9 bases between them. This CDR3 is 15 amino acids long. The germline gives CDR1 SGHTS, CDR2 YDEGEE. The CDR3 DNA reads TGTGCCAGCAGCTTGGCGGGCAGGTCTAACTATGGCTACACCTTC. Translation: CASSLAGRSNYGYTF. Complete variable domain (other parts from reference TRBV5-8 and TRBJ1-2): EAGVTQSPTHLIKTRGQQATLRCSPISGHTSVYWYQQALGLGLQFLLWYDEGEERNRGNFPPRFSGRQFPNYSSELNVNALELEDSALYLCASSLAGRSNYGYTFGSGTRLTVV.

This clonotype was seen a few times. The rearrangement joins TRBV15 to TRBJ2-3; D gene uncertain. The CDR3 is 15 amino acids. CDR1 is LNHNV and CDR2 is YYDKDF in the germline V gene (reference sequence). V lost 0 bases, J lost 1 base, and 8 bases lay in between. CDR3 region: CATSRDSTGTDTQYF. CDR3 DNA sequence: TGTGCCACCAGCAGAGACAGTACAGGCACAGATACGCAGTATTTT.

On this clonotype itself: Given a much more abundant clone one base away, this may be a read error. The rearrangement joins TRBV9 to TRBJ1-1; D gene unclear. Germline V lookup: CDR1 SGDLS, CDR2 YYNGEE. CDR3 size: 14 residues. V lost 0 bases and J lost 2, with 8 bases in between. The CDR3 coding sequence is TGTGCCAGCAGCGTAGTACCAGGAAACACTGAAGCTTTCTTT. Translation gives CASSVVPGNTEAFF. Based on the CDR3 plus reference TRBV9 and TRBJ1-1, the full variable domain is DSGVTQTPKHLITATGQRVTLRCSPRSGDLSVYWYQQSLDQGLQFLIQYYNGEERAKGNILERFSAQQFPDLHSELNLSSLELGDSALYFCASSVVPGNTEAFFGQGTRLTVV.

A few counts support this clonotype. V and J are TRBV7-3 and TRBJ2-3; D gene uncertain. The CDR3 sequence is 16 residues long. V was shortened by 4 bases and J by 1 base, with 15 bases between the two germline ends. CDR1 and CDR2 from the germline V gene are SGHTA and FQGTGA. In nucleotides, the CDR3 is TGTGCCAGCAGCTCGCCGTTAGATCGCGGCACAGATACGCAGTATTTT. As protein: CASSSPLDRGTDTQYF.

V is TRBV5-1 and J is TRBJ1-2; D uncertain. This CDR3 has 13 amino acids. Germline V CDR1 and CDR2: SGHRS, YFSETQ. V dropped 1 base and J dropped 4 bases, with 8 bases sitting between them. In nucleotides, the CDR3 is TGCGCCAGCAGCTTGTTGGATACCTATGGCTACACCTTC. Translated: CASSLLDTYGYTF.

The V and J genes are TRBV20-1 and TRBJ1-2; TRBD1 might be the D (6 bases). In germline, CDR1 is DFQATT, CDR2 SNEGSKA (reference sequence). V shed 3 bases and J shed 2 bases, with 19 bases lying between them. The CDR3 spans 16 residues. The DNA for the CDR3 is TGCAGTGCTAGCGGCGGGGGGCGGAAGGGGAACTATGGCTACACCTTC. Its protein is CSASGGGRKGNYGYTF.

V usage is TRBV12-3 or TRBV12-4 and J usage is TRBJ1-2, with D possibly TRBD1 on 6 matching bases. The CDR3 consists of 17 residues. Trimming removed 2 bases at V and 0 bases at J, with 16 bases between. In nucleotides, the CDR3 is TGTGCCAGCAGTTTATCCGGGACACCTGTCGCTAACTATGGCTACACCTTC. Translation gives CASSLSGTPVANYGYTF.

The chain has TRBV4-1 and TRBJ2-7; either TRBD1 or TRBD2 may fit D (5 bases each). This CDR3 comprises 15 residues. The germline CDR1 and CDR2 sequences are MGHRA and YSYEKL. V lost 1 base and J 1 base, leaving 11 bases between the germline ends. The CDR3 loop is CASSQVEGSSYEQYF. The CDR3 nucleotides are TGCGCCAGCAGCCAAGTTGAGGGGTCTTCCTACGAGCAGTACTTC.

This chain uses TRBV7-8 with TRBJ2-7, with 8 bases aligning to TRBD1. The J call may be mistaken, given a closer DNA end match to TRBJ2-1. The length of the CDR3 is 14 residues. Germline CDR1 reads SGHVS; CDR2 reads FQNEAQ. The CDR3 DNA reads TGTGCCAGCAGCTTACAGGGGGCCGTGAATGAGCAGTTCTTC. It is translated as CASSLQGAVNEQFF.

The chain couples TRBV29-1 to TRBJ1-2; perhaps TRBD1 as D (5 bases). CDR1 is SQVTM and CDR2 is ANQGSEA in the germline V gene. CDR3 length equals 13 residues. The V gene lost 7 bases and the J gene lost 2 bases, with 14 bases spanning the gap. Here the CDR3 reads CSDHLTGNYGYTF. CDR3 bases: TGCAGCGACCACCTAACAGGAAACTATGGCTACACCTTC.

This clonotype occurred a few times. The chain couples TRBV9 to TRBJ2-2; D gene uncertain. The germline V gene encodes CDR1 SGDLS and CDR2 YYNGEE. V lost 0 bases to trimming and J lost 1 base, with 7 bases between them. The CDR3 is made up of 15 amino acids. In DNA, the CDR3 is TGTGCCAGCAGCGTAGGTAAAGGGAACACCGGGGAGCTGTTTTTT. It translates to CASSVGKGNTGELFF.

This clonotype was seen ten or more times. V and J are TRBV19 and TRBJ2-5, with 8 positions matching TRBD1. V shed 5 bases, J shed 5 bases, and the junction held 10 bases outside the gene matches. The CDR3 covers 15 residues. The germline CDR1 and CDR2 sequences are LNHDA and SQIVND (reference sequence). CDR3 sequence (DNA): TGTGCCAGTAGTGCACGGACAGGGAGGTTGGAGACCCAGTACTTC. Amino acids: CASSARTGRLETQYF.

This clonotype has at least ten counts. The chain links TRBV6-1 to TRBJ1-2, with D hard to call. Germline V gene sequence: CDR1 MNHNS, CDR2 SASEGT. This CDR3 has 14 residues. The V end was cut by 7 bases, the J end by 1 base, with 13 bases between. CDR3 coding DNA: TGTGCCAGCAATTCCCGAACCTATAACTATGGCTACACCTTC. Its translation: CASNSRTYNYGYTF.